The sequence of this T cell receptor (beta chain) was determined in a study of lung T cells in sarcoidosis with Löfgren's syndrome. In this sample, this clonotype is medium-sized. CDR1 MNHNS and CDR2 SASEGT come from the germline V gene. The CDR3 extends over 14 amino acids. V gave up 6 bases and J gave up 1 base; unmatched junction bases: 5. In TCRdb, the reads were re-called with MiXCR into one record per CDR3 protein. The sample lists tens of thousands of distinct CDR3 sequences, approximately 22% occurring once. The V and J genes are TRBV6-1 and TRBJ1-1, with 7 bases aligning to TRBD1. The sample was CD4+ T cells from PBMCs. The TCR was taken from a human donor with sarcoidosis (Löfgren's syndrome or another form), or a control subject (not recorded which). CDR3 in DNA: TGTGCCAGCAGCAGAGGACAGGAGAACACTGAAGCTTTCTTT. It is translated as CASSRGQENTEAFF.